This entry features one T cell receptor beta chain sequence. What it binds is not known. The authors isolated at least 6.5 million PBMCs per sample. The germline CDR1 and CDR2 sequences are SGHVS and FQNEAQ. The CDR3 spans 15 residues. Trimming left V 5 bases short and J 4 bases short, with 17 bases between. This specimen belongs to a study of blood T cells in healthy people across ages. A second roughly 6 to 12 cycle PCR used barcoded and J-beta primers. TCRdb fed the 5' RACE reads into MiXCR, producing one record per CDR3 protein. The sample carries hundreds of thousands of distinct CDR3 sequences, roughly 58% recorded once. Study observations and caveats: More naive CD4+ cells and higher diversity were found in long-lived than in aged donors.

This TCR derives from a man aged 55 to 69 in good health. What was sequenced was blood. This chain uses TRBV7-8 with TRBJ2-5; maybe TRBD1 (8 bases). CDR3 bases: TGTGCCAGCAGCGGTACAGGGGGGAGGGGAGAGACCCAGTACTTC. It specifies CASSGTGGRGETQYF.